The 9 T cell receptor beta chains below all came from one sample that was sequenced in a study of Graves' ophthalmopathy and Graves' hyperthyroidism. Scientists amplified the TCR beta CDR3 regions from RNA transcripts. HTBI primers served in a first-round RT-PCR, which a second-round multiplex PCR followed. TCRdb re-called the multiplex PCR reads through MiXCR, storing one row per CDR3 protein. Here the sample spans roughly 1.1 million distinct CDR3 sequences, about 36% being singletons. Sequences were obtained from peripheral blood or thyroid tissue (not recorded which). These receptors were collected from an adult man with Graves' hyperthyroidism.

This clonotype has ten or more counts. The CDR3 region is CSVDPGQGTETQYF. CDR3 DNA sequence: TGCAGCGTTGATCCGGGACAGGGGACAGAGACCCAGTACTTC. V is TRBV29-1 and J is TRBJ2-5; 10 bases fit TRBD1. Germline values: CDR1 SQVTM, CDR2 ANQGSEA. CDR3 length: 14 amino acids. V gave up 3 bases and J gave up 4 bases; unmatched junction bases: 5.

In this sample, this clonotype turned up many times. V usage is TRBV5-8 and J usage is TRBJ2-5; TRBD1 aligns across 8 bases. CDR3 length equals 15 residues. After removal of 2 bases from V and 2 bases from J, the junction contained 5 bases not matched to a gene. CDR1 is SGHTS and CDR2 is YDEGEE in the germline V gene. As DNA, the CDR3 is TGTGCCAGCAGCTTCCGGACAGGGCCTCAAGAGACCCAGTACTTC. It yields the protein CASSFRTGPQETQYF.

This rearrangement joins TRBV5-1 to TRBJ2-7; the D gene could be TRBD1 or TRBD2 (5 bases each). With 0 bases removed from V and 5 bases from J, the gap between germline ends came to 18 bases. Germline CDR1 SGHRS, CDR2 YFSETQ. The CDR3 has 16 residues. CDR3 in amino acids: CASSLDGGVGWNEQYF. CDR3 coding DNA: TGCGCCAGCAGCTTGGATGGGGGAGTAGGGTGGAACGAGCAGTACTTC. Full variable domain (rest looked up from reference TRBV5-1 and TRBJ2-7): KAGVTQTPRYLIKTRGQQVTLSCSPISGHRSVSWYQQTPGQGLQFLFEYFSETQRNKGNFPGRFSGRQFSNSRSEMNVSTLELGDSALYLCASSLDGGVGWNEQYFGPGTRLTVT.

This clonotype was found many times. A much larger clone differs from this one at a single base, so this may be a read error. V and J are TRBV6-1 and TRBJ1-2; D remains unclear. Trimming shortened V by 4 bases and J by 4 bases, and 7 bases separated the two germline ends. CDR1 MNHNS and CDR2 SASEGT come from the germline V gene. The length of the CDR3 is 12 residues. The CDR3 sequence: CASSGRFYGYTF. CDR3 DNA sequence: TGTGCCAGCAGTGGACGGTTCTATGGCTACACCTTC.

The chain recombines TRBV30 with TRBJ2-7; 10 bases align to TRBD2. V shed 2 bases, J shed 4 bases, and the junction held 2 bases outside the gene matches. CDR3 length: 13 amino acids. Germline V gene lookup returns CDR1 GTSNPN and CDR2 SVGIG (reference sequence). CDR3 DNA: TGTGCCTGGAGTATAGCGGGGGGATACGAGCAGTACTTC. Its protein is CAWSIAGGYEQYF.

There are many counts of this clonotype. This chain uses TRBV7-2 with TRBJ1-1; D remains unclear. Per the germline V gene, CDR1 is SGHTA and CDR2 is FQGNSA. V lost 0 bases, J lost 7 bases, and 12 bases lay in between. The CDR3 has 14 residues. CDR3 residues: CASSLASWVSEAFF. DNA for the CDR3: TGTGCCAGCAGCTTAGCGAGTTGGGTTAGTGAAGCTTTCTTT.

This clonotype came up a few times. The V gene is TRBV20-1, the J gene TRBJ2-2; no clear D gene. This CDR3 comprises 12 residues. Trimming stripped 1 base from V and 3 bases from J, with 3 bases between. CDR1 is DFQATT, CDR2 SNEGSKA, per germline (reference sequence). CDR3: CSARADTGELFF. The CDR3 DNA follows: TGCAGTGCTAGAGCCGACACCGGGGAGCTGTTTTTT.

This clonotype was seen more than once but under ten times. The V and J genes are TRBV19 and TRBJ1-1; D may be TRBD1 (5 bases). CDR1 and CDR2 from the germline V gene are LNHDA and SQIVND (reference sequence). V shed 5 bases and J shed 2 bases, with 15 bases lying between them. This CDR3 region has 15 residues. Here the CDR3 reads CASSADRLLNTEAFF. The CDR3 bases are TGTGCCAGTAGTGCCGACAGACTTTTAAACACTGAAGCTTTCTTT.

Notes on this clonotype: No conserved phenylalanine or tryptophan is present at the end of the CDR3, so a read error is the likely explanation. No DNA is shown, since the ends of the CDR3 on it are uncertain; the CDR3 is the one TCRdb lists. The chain is built from TRBV15 and TRBJ2-7. Germline V CDR1 and CDR2: LNHNV, YYDKDF (reference sequence). The CDR3 is 9 amino acids long, termini counted. The CDR3 region is CATSRDRTL.